This T cell receptor (beta chain) emerged from a study of glioma-infiltrating T cells. Germline-derived CDR1 and CDR2 are SGDLS and YYNGEE. V shed 1 base, J shed 6 bases, and the junction held 5 bases outside the gene matches. The CDR3 is made up of 15 amino acids. Amplification of TCR alpha and beta CDR3 regions from RNA used iRepertoire nested multiplex PCR. Each CDR3 protein is one row after TCRdb ran MiXCR on the multiplex PCR reads. Among about 380,000 distinct CDR3 sequences listed, about two fifths were seen once. Material: glioma tissue, nonneoplastic brain tissue, or PBMCs (not recorded which). The clonotype comes from a human donor with low-grade glioma or glioblastoma, undergoing nonglioma brain surgery, or in good health (not recorded which). The rearrangement uses TRBV9 and TRBJ2-1; 9 bases match TRBD2. The CDR3 is CASSVTGTSRNEQFF. CDR3 in DNA: TGTGCCAGCAGCGTAACCGGGACTAGCCGCAATGAGCAGTTCTTC.